The clone carrying this T cell receptor beta chain was recorded at least ten times. The antigen is not known. Sorted naive CD8 T cells were those defined as CD8+CD4-CCR7+CD45RA+. The V gene's germline CDR1 is MNHEY and CDR2 SVGEGT. Trimming cost V 7 bases and J 4 bases, with 12 bases left between them. The CDR3 has 13 amino acids. The data belong to a study of molecular identifiers for immune sequencing clone quantification. Each CDR3 protein is one row after TCRdb ran MiXCR on the PCR reads. The sample has some 320,000 distinct CDR3 sequences, about a fifth seen once. Broader study findings: Clones above 20 RNA copies contained over 97% of effector molecules but under 1% of naive ones.

This chain links TRBV6-2 or TRBV6-3 with TRBJ2-3; tentative D call: TRBD2 (6 bases). The sequence derives from a human donor in good health. Some libraries in this study had Jurkat cell RNA spiked in. The sample consisted of naive CD8+ T cells from blood, with Jurkat cell RNA spiked in. The subset is: FACS-sorted CD8+CD4-CCR7+CD45RA+ naive T cells. CDR3 DNA sequence: TGTGCCAGCATCGGAGGGTGGGCAGATACGCAGTATTTT. This encodes CASIGGWADTQYF.